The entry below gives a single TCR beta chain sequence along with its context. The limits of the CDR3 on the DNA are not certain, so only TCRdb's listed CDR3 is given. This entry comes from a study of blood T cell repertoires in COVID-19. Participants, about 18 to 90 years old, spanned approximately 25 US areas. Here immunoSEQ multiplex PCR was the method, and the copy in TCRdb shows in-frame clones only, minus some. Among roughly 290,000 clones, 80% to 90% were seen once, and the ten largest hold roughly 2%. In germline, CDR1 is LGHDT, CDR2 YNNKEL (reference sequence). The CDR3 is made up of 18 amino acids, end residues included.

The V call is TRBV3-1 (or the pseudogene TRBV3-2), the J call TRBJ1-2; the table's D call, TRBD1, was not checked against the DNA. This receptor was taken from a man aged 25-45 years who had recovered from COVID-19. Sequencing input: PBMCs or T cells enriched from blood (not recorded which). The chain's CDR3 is CASSQDHPLWQRQGGYTF.